The present T cell receptor (beta chain) was sequenced within a study of OX40 agonist ivuxolimab in advanced cancers. Study-wide context: Ivuxolimab doses were 0.01, 0.1, 0.3, 1.5, 3 or 10 mg/kg every 2 weeks. Prior anti-PD-1, anti-PD-L1 or anti-CTLA-4 therapy was allowed; about 39% had some. Study-wide points: Averaging showed that CD8+ T cells had more expanded clones than CD4+ did. Which antigen the expanded peripheral T cells recognized is unknown.

Details on this clone: The antigen is unknown.

This table comes from immunoSEQ multiplex PCR, and its TCRdb copy is limited to in-frame clones, with some not included. The profile covers 100,000 or so clones, with around 96% appearing a single time and roughly 2.1% taken by the ten largest. The germline V gene has CDR1 SEHNR and CDR2 FQNEAQ (reference sequence). Unmatched junction bases numbered 3, after V lost 3 bases and J lost 8 bases. The CDR3 totals 14 residues. J is TRBJ2-1 and V is TRBV7-9; 11 positions match TRBD2. This clonotype was sampled from an adult with an advanced solid tumor such as melanoma, head and neck, liver or kidney cancer. The sample was CD4+ or CD8+ T cells sorted from blood, taken in a trial of the OX40 agonist ivuxolimab. The CDR3 loop is CASSLQLAGDEQFF. For the CDR3, the DNA is TGTGCCAGCAGCTTGCAACTAGCGGGAGATGAGCAGTTCTTC.